Below, 10 T cell receptor beta chains from the same sample are listed, as sequenced in a study of cytomegalovirus exposure and HLA in healthy donors. Primers included in the PCR were 60 Vbeta and 13 Jbeta primers. Libraries were prepared by immunoSEQ multiplex PCR; TCRdb keeps only in-frame clonotypes and omits some of them. The top ten hold approximately 3.8% of the sample, which has 95,000 to 150,000 clones, over 70% seen once. The sample consisted of PBMCs. The receptors were gathered from a man aged 35 to 55 in good health and CMV-seropositive.

The chain recombines TRBV7-5 with TRBJ2-1; the tabulated D call, TRBD2, remains unverified against the DNA. TRBV7-5 is a recognized pseudogene. The CDR3 is 17 amino acids. The CDR3 DNA is TGTGCCAGAAGCCCGGGACTAGCGGGGGGTTACCACAATGAGCAGTTCTTC. This gives the protein CARSPGLAGGYHNEQFF.

CDR3: CASSPLGGGSNEQFF. The DNA for the CDR3 is TGTGCCAGCAGCCCCCTCGGCGGCGGATCCAATGAGCAGTTCTTC. The genes are TRBV9 and TRBJ2-1; the D is unclear. V gave up 4 bases and J gave up 6 bases, with 17 bases separating them. There are 15 residues in the CDR3. CDR1 is SGDLS, CDR2 YYNGEE, per germline. The variable domain in full, completed from reference TRBV9 and TRBJ2-1, reads DSGVTQTPKHLITATGQRVTLRCSPRSGDLSVYWYQQSLDQGLQFLIQYYNGEERAKGNILERFSAQQFPDLHSELNLSSLELGDSALYFCASSPLGGGSNEQFFGPGTRLTVL.

V gene TRBV15 combines with J gene TRBJ2-5, with a tentative D call TRBD2 (6 bases). From germline, CDR1 is LNHNV and CDR2 YYDKDF (reference sequence). Deletions cut 8 bases from V and 4 bases from J, with 23 bases between. CDR3 length: 16 amino acids. The CDR3 loop is CATRGELGRGGETQYF. The CDR3 DNA reads TGTGCCACCCGGGGAGAACTAGGGCGGGGCGGAGAGACCCAGTACTTC. Combining the CDR3 with reference TRBV15 and TRBJ2-5 gives the whole variable domain DAMVIQNPRYQVTQFGKPVTLSCSQTLNHNVMYWYQQKSSQAPKLLFHYYDKDFNNEADTPDNFQSRRPNTSFCFLDIRSPGLGDTAMYLCATRGELGRGGETQYFGPGTRLLVL.

The chain combines TRBV28 with TRBJ2-7, with D possibly matching TRBD2 (6 bases). In germline, CDR1 is MDHEN, CDR2 SYDVKM. The V and J ends lost 2 bases and 2 bases respectively, with 10 bases between them. The CDR3 loop spans 14 amino acids. The CDR3 DNA is TGTGCCAGCAGTTTACTAGCGAACGCCTACGAGCAGTACTTC. Amino acids: CASSLLANAYEQYF.

The gene calls are TRBV19 and TRBJ1-1, with TRBD1 matching 7 bases. J was trimmed by 2 bases and V by 6 bases; bases with no gene match: 9. This CDR3 contains 15 residues. Germline lookup yields CDR1 LNHDA and CDR2 SQIVND (reference sequence). The CDR3 is CASSLRGNGNTEAFF. CDR3 coding DNA: TGTGCCAGTAGCCTCAGGGGGAATGGAAACACTGAAGCTTTCTTT.

This sequence joins TRBV4-1 and TRBJ2-3, with 8 bases aligning to TRBD2. V shed 4 bases, J shed 6 bases, and the junction held 6 bases outside the gene matches. This CDR3 has 14 amino acids. CDR1 is MGHRA and CDR2 is YSYEKL in the germline V gene. CDR3 bases: TGCGCCAGCAGCCTTACTAGCGGAGGGGATACGCAGTATTTT. Protein product: CASSLTSGGDTQYF.

The chain joins TRBV19 to TRBJ2-5, with D hard to call. The germline gives CDR1 LNHDA, CDR2 SQIVND (reference sequence). The V end was cut by 3 bases, the J end by 1 base, with 9 bases between. This CDR3 is 14 amino acids long. The CDR3 reads CASSISRRQETQYF. Here the CDR3 DNA reads TGTGCCAGTAGTATCTCCAGGCGCCAAGAGACCCAGTACTTC.

The gene calls are TRBV28 and TRBJ1-4; no reliable D call. Trimming cost V 5 bases and J 8 bases, with 9 bases left between them. Germline-derived CDR1 and CDR2 are MDHEN and SYDVKM. The CDR3 contains 12 residues. CDR3 sequence (DNA): TGTGCCAGCAGTCCCGGGGAGGAAAAACTGTTTTTT. Amino acid sequence: CASSPGEEKLFF.

The V gene is TRBV11-2, the J gene TRBJ2-1, with 7 bases that match TRBD2. The J segment lost 5 bases and the V segment lost 5 bases, leaving 9 bases of the junction unmatched. The CDR3 has 15 amino acids. CDR1 SGHAT and CDR2 FQNNGV come from the germline V gene. The CDR3 spells CASSPGGRIDNEQFF. The CDR3 bases are TGTGCCAGCAGCCCTGGCGGGAGAATCGACAATGAGCAGTTCTTC.

This clone appeared a few times. V gene TRBV7-6 combines with J gene TRBJ2-7; D remains ambiguous. V was shortened by 2 bases and J by 2 bases, with 10 bases between the two germline ends. This CDR3 contains 14 residues. Germline V lookup: CDR1 SGHVS, CDR2 FNYEAQ. CDR3 in amino acids: CASSLILGPYEQYF. The DNA for the CDR3 is TGTGCCAGCAGCTTAATTCTGGGCCCCTACGAGCAGTACTTC.